The T cell receptor (beta chain) under discussion was sequenced for a study of cytomegalovirus exposure and HLA in healthy donors. Study details: About four fifths of around 390 genotyped donors fell in the Caucasian-associated ancestry cluster. Study results and limitations: Researchers had no immune exposure information except CMV serostatus available. In a later analysis, a missense DCLRE1C variant was linked to TCR beta V- and J-gene trimming.

This clone was found a few times. Its antigen is currently unknown. Vbeta (60) and Jbeta (13) primers were used in the PCR. Here immunoSEQ multiplex PCR was the method, and the copy in TCRdb shows in-frame clones only, minus some. The table has about 160,000 clones, roughly 80% seen once. While unrecorded immune exposures were likely, the donors were nominally healthy when sampled. V lost 1 base, J lost 9 bases, and 13 bases lay in between. This CDR3 is built from 14 residues. Germline V gene sequence: CDR1 LGHNT, CDR2 FRNRAP. Sequencing was carried out using PBMCs. The chain has TRBV12-5 and TRBJ2-1, with D uncertain. The sequence was collected from a man in his fifties in good health and CMV-seropositive. This CDR3 is CASGLDGSIGEQFF. The CDR3 coding sequence is TGTGCTAGTGGTTTGGACGGTTCAATCGGTGAGCAGTTCTTC.